This is a list of T cell receptor beta chains from one sample in a study of cytomegalovirus exposure and HLA in healthy donors. The data were produced by immunoSEQ multiplex PCR, yet TCRdb's version contains in-frame clones alone and is incomplete. The table lists approximately 180,000 clones, roughly 82% of them singletons. Specimen: PBMCs. These receptors all come from a woman in her late teens or twenties in good health and CMV-seronegative. CDR3s include the opening cysteine and the closing phenylalanine or tryptophan. The order of the fields is J gene, clone size, V gene, D gene, CDR3 DNA, CDR3 protein. A D gene is named only where the DNA matches it firmly. Only part of the rows carry a size: once, few, many, or a class if the clone is expanded.

>TRBJ2-1|.|TRBV4-1|.
TGCGCCAGCAGCCAAGACACTAGTGCGTTTGACAATGAGCAGTTCTTC
CASSQDTSAFDNEQFF
>TRBJ1-1|.|TRBV2|TRBD1
TGTGCCAGCAGGCCCAGGACAGGGCCCACTGAAGCTTTCTTT
CASRPRTGPTEAFF
>TRBJ1-2|.|TRBV19|TRBD1
TGTGCCAGTAGGCCGGGACAGGGGGCTATTTATGGCTACACCTTC
CASRPGQGAIYGYTF
>TRBJ2-7|.|TRBV7-8|.
TGTGCCAGCAGCCGGAGCTACGAGCAGTACTTC
CASSRSYEQYF
>TRBJ1-2|.|TRBV6-1|.
TGTGCCAGCAATGGACAGAAAGCTTATGGCTACACCTTC
CASNGQKAYGYTF
>TRBJ2-5|.|TRBV28|.
TGTGCCAGCAGTTTAACAGGGAATACTCAAGAGACCCAGTACTTC
CASSLTGNTQETQYF
>TRBJ2-1|.|TRBV7-2|TRBD2
TGTGCCAGCAGCTTAATTAGCGGGAGAGTAAATGAGCAGTTCTTC
CASSLISGRVNEQFF
>TRBJ1-5|.|TRBV6-1|.
TGTGCCAGCAGCGAGTCGGTTGGGGGGGGGCCCCAGCATTTT
CASSESVGGGPQHF
>TRBJ2-1|.|TRBV11-3|TRBD1
TGTGCCAGCAGCTCCAGGGGGCGGTTGGAGCAGTTCTTC
CASSSRGRLEQFF
>TRBJ2-5|.|TRBV7-3|TRBD2
TGTGCCAGCAGCGGGGGGGTCCAAGAGACCCAGTACTTC
CASSGGVQETQYF
>TRBJ2-7|.|TRBV19|TRBD1
TGTGCCAGTAGTCCTCGGACAGGACGCTACGAGCAGTACTTC
CASSPRTGRYEQYF
>TRBJ2-2|.|TRBV7-2|TRBD2
TGTGCCAGCAGCTTGGGACTAGCGGACTACACCGGGGAGCTGTTTTTT
CASSLGLADYTGELFF
>TRBJ1-4|.|TRBV5-8|TRBD1
TGTGCCAGCAGCTTGGTGACAGGGAGACGAAAACTGTTTTTT
CASSLVTGRRKLFF
>TRBJ2-7|.|TRBV5-1|.
TGCGCCAGCAGCCGAGGAGTTAACTCCTACGAGCAGTACTTC
CASSRGVNSYEQYF
>TRBJ1-2|.|TRBV4-2|.
TGTGCCAGCAGCCAAGATCCGCGGGGGCAACCTAACTATGGCTACACCTTC
CASSQDPRGQPNYGYTF
>TRBJ1-1|.|TRBV4-1|TRBD1
TGCGCCAGCAGCCAAGAGGGACAGTATCACACTGAAGCTTTCTTT
CASSQEGQYHTEAFF
>TRBJ1-3|.|TRBV7-2|.
TGTGCCAGCAGCCCAGGGGTGGGAAACACCATATATTTT
CASSPGVGNTIYF
>TRBJ1-6|.|TRBV5-5|.
TGTGCCAGCAGCTTGGAAGGTCGGGGAAATTCACCCCTCCACTTT
CASSLEGRGNSPLHF
>TRBJ1-1|.|TRBV29-1|.
TGCAGCGGCAGATTGAACACTGAAGCTTTCTTT
CSGRLNTEAFF
>TRBJ2-5|.|TRBV14|TRBD2
TGTGCCAGCAGCCAAGAGGGAAGAGGGAGGGCAGAGACCCAGTACTTC
CASSQEGRGRAETQYF
>TRBJ2-1|.|TRBV27|TRBD1
TGTGCCAGCAGTCCGGGACAGACCGTTGCCTACAATGAGCAGTTCTTC
CASSPGQTVAYNEQFF
>TRBJ1-2|.|TRBV9|.
TGTGCCAGCAGCGTAGGTGGAGGCCTGCACACCTTC
CASSVGGGLHTF
>TRBJ2-7|.|TRBV7-6|TRBD2
TGTGCCAGCAGCTCCCTAGCGGGGCCCTCCTACGAGCAGTACTTC
CASSSLAGPSYEQYF
>TRBJ2-7|.|TRBV30|TRBD2
TGTGCCTGGAGTGTATCGGGGGGGGCAAACGAGCAGTACTTC
CAWSVSGGANEQYF
>TRBJ1-1|.|TRBV5-1|TRBD1
TGCGCCAGCAGAGGACAGGGGTTATATTATACTGAAGCTTTCTTT
CASRGQGLYYTEAFF
>TRBJ2-4|.|TRBV15|TRBD2
TGTGCCACCAGCAGGCTAGCGGGGAGAACCAAAAACATTCAGTACTTC
CATSRLAGRTKNIQYF
>TRBJ2-1|.|TRBV10-2|.
TGCGCCAGCAGTGATCGATTAGCGCTGGGCTCGGAGGAGCAGTTCTTC
CASSDRLALGSEEQFF
>TRBJ2-1|.|TRBV19|.
TGTGCCAGCAATTCCTACAATGAGCAGTTCTTC
CASNSYNEQFF
>TRBJ1-4|.|TRBV6-1|.
TGTGCCAGCAAATTGAACAGACCAACTAATGAAAAACTGTTTTTT
CASKLNRPTNEKLFF
>TRBJ2-7|.|TRBV6-5|.
TGTGCCAGCAGTTATCACCCCTCTACCCCCAACGAGCAGTACTTC
CASSYHPSTPNEQYF
>TRBJ1-1|.|TRBV10-3|TRBD1
TGTGCCATCAGTGACACCCGGGACAGGGAAAACACTGAAGCTTTCTTT
CAISDTRDRENTEAFF
>TRBJ1-1|once|TRBV30|.
TGTGCCTGGAAGCTAGGCACTGAAGCTTTCTTT
CAWKLGTEAFF
>TRBJ1-1|.|TRBV27|TRBD1
TGTGCCAGCAGACAGACAGGGCCGAACACTGAAGCTTTCTTT
CASRQTGPNTEAFF
>TRBJ2-7|few|TRBV9|TRBD1
TGTGCCAGCAGCGCCTACAGGGGCTTCTACGAGCAGTACTTC
CASSAYRGFYEQYF
>TRBJ2-7|.|TRBV11-3|TRBD1
TGTGCCAGCAGCCCTAGGACAGGGGGTTACCACGAGCAGTACTTC
CASSPRTGGYHEQYF
>TRBJ1-3|.|TRBV5-1|.
TGCGCCAGCAGCTTGGGGCCTTCCCCTTTAAACACCATATATTTT
CASSLGPSPLNTIYF
>TRBJ2-7|few|TRBV4-1|TRBD2
TGCGCCAGCAGCCAAGATTCCCGGGGGGGACGGGGAACCACTCTCGTCTACGAGCAGTACTTC
CASSQDSRGGRGTTLVYEQYF
>TRBJ2-3|.|TRBV6-1|TRBD1
TGTGCCAGCAGGGACAGGGGGCCCACAGATACGCAGTATTTT
CASRDRGPTDTQYF
>TRBJ1-2|.|TRBV7-9|.
TGTGCCAGCAGCACAGGATCTAACTATGGCTACACCTTC
CASSTGSNYGYTF
>TRBJ1-2|few|TRBV4-2|TRBD1
TGTGCCAGCAGCCAGGCTAGACAGGGGGCGCAGGGCTACACCTTC
CASSQARQGAQGYTF
>TRBJ1-2|.|TRBV27|TRBD1
TGTGCCAGCAGTCCAGGGACAGGGGGAGCCTCTAACTATGGCTACACCTTC
CASSPGTGGASNYGYTF
>TRBJ2-7|.|TRBV19|.
TGTGCCCCCAAAGCGAGACCCTCTTCCTACGAGCAGTACTTC
CAPKARPSSYEQYF
>TRBJ2-3|.|TRBV10-1|TRBD1
TGCGCCAGCAGTGAGTCAGACAGGGCCTTTGGGACAGATACGCAGTATTTT
CASSESDRAFGTDTQYF
>TRBJ2-5|.|TRBV11-3|TRBD1
TGTGCCAGCAGCCGAGGGGGCGAGGAGACCCAGTACTTC
CASSRGGEETQYF
>TRBJ2-1|.|TRBV9|.
TGTGCCAGCAGCGTAGCTACAGGATCATACAATGAGCAGTTCTTC
CASSVATGSYNEQFF